This TCR beta chain was retrieved from a study of early T cells in non-severe SARS-CoV-2 infection. General study findings and limits: VDJdb-based matching was biased toward anti-spike CD8 responses and missed private and CD4 specificities.

As to this clonotype: The antigen is unknown.

Researchers tagged individual cDNA molecules with unique molecular identifiers. A single record per CDR3 protein comes from TCRdb applying MiXCR to the 5' RACE reads. The sample has approximately 68,000 distinct CDR3 sequences; over 9% are singletons. The V end was cut by 6 bases, the J end by 2 bases, with 10 bases between. The CDR3 totals 13 residues. Germline V gene data show CDR1 as SGHNT and CDR2 as YYREEE (reference sequence). Sequencing was performed on whole blood, taken at baseline. The chain couples TRBV5-4 to TRBJ2-3; D not certain. The sequence was collected from an adult who was a healthcare worker with PCR-confirmed SARS-CoV-2 infection or an uninfected control (not recorded which). CDR3 bases: TGTGCCAGCATAGGCAGCCTCACAGATACGCAGTATTTT. Its protein is CASIGSLTDTQYF.